This is a list of T cell receptor beta chains from one sample in a study of cytomegalovirus exposure and HLA in healthy donors. Using immunoSEQ multiplex PCR, the repertoire was profiled, and TCRdb retains in-frame clones only, with some absent. This table holds roughly 150,000 clones, about 88% found once. The source material was PBMCs. Every receptor here comes from a young man in good health and CMV-seronegative. The CDR3 runs from the conserved cysteine through the conserved F or W. A D gene is named only where the DNA matches it firmly. Clone size appears in some rows only: once, few, many, or a class for an expanded clone.

cdr3_length clone_size d_call j_call v_call cdr3_aa cdr3_nt
14 . . TRBJ1-1 TRBV11-2 CASSLTLGNTEAFF TGTGCCAGCAGCTTGACTTTAGGGAACACTGAAGCTTTCTTT
14 . . TRBJ2-3 TRBV27 CASSLGLYTDTQYF TGTGCCAGCAGTTTGGGCTTGTACACAGATACGCAGTATTTT
13 . . TRBJ2-1 TRBV4-3 CASSQQEGNEQFF TGCGCCAGCAGCCAGCAGGAGGGGAATGAGCAGTTCTTC
16 . . TRBJ2-7 TRBV13 CASSQEKRRGSYEQYF TGTGCCAGCAGCCAGGAAAAACGGAGGGGCTCCTACGAGCAGTACTTC
15 . TRBD2 TRBJ2-5 TRBV5-1 CASSLPTGGQETQYF TGCGCCAGCAGCCTCCCAACGGGGGGCCAAGAGACCCAGTACTTC
15 . . TRBJ2-5 TRBV5-1 CASSLVSAGKETQYF TGCGCCAGCAGCTTGGTGTCGGCGGGGAAAGAGACCCAGTACTTC
14 . . TRBJ2-6 TRBV5-4 CASNVDSGANVLTF TGTGCCAGCAACGTAGATTCTGGGGCCAACGTCCTGACTTTC
13 . . TRBJ1-2 TRBV6-1 CASSETGNYGYTF TGTGCCAGCAGTGAGACTGGGAACTATGGCTACACCTTC
17 . TRBD1 TRBJ1-2 TRBV4-1 CASSQAPNRDRVVGYTF TGCGCCAGCAGCCAAGCCCCTAACAGGGACAGGGTCGTTGGCTACACCTTC
15 once . TRBJ1-5 TRBV15 CATSNRTYSNQPQHF TGTGCCACCAGCAACAGGACATATAGCAATCAGCCCCAGCATTTT
16 . TRBD2 TRBJ2-3 TRBV6-6 CASRSTSALDTDTQYF TGTGCCAGCAGATCGACTAGCGCGCTCGACACAGATACGCAGTATTTT
16 . TRBD1 TRBJ1-4 TRBV5-1 CASSLDLGTGNEKLFF TGCGCCAGCAGCCTCGACCTCGGGACAGGGAATGAAAAACTGTTTTTT
15 . TRBD1 TRBJ2-2 TRBV10-3 CAIKPGQGNTGELFF TGTGCCATCAAACCGGGACAGGGGAACACCGGGGAGCTGTTTTTT
15 . . TRBJ1-4 TRBV2 CASILIPSRVGKLFF TGTGCCAGCATCCTTATCCCGAGCAGGGTGGGAAAACTGTTTTTT
13 . TRBD1 TRBJ1-1 TRBV5-4 CASSWTGGDEAFF TGTGCCAGCAGCTGGACAGGGGGAGATGAAGCTTTCTTT
12 . . TRBJ2-5 TRBV5-4 CASSTEQETQYF TGTGCCAGCAGCACTGAACAAGAGACCCAGTACTTC
14 . TRBD1 TRBJ2-7 TRBV27 CASTRTGFDYEQYF TGTGCCAGCACCCGGACAGGGTTCGACTACGAGCAGTACTTC
18 . . TRBJ2-2 TRBV29-1 CSAMRVAEYPLKDGELFF TGCAGCGCCATGAGGGTAGCAGAGTACCCCCTAAAGGACGGGGAGCTGTTTTTT
17 . . TRBJ1-1 TRBV4-1 CASSQGWLRGDNTEAFF TGCGCCAGCAGCCAAGGGTGGCTACGCGGCGATAACACTGAAGCTTTCTTT
16 . TRBD2 TRBJ2-3 TRBV5-1 CASSQRSGGAPDTQYF TGCGCCAGCAGCCAGCGGAGCGGGGGGGCCCCAGATACGCAGTATTTT
16 . . TRBJ2-7 TRBV4-3 CASSQGSSGLLYEQYF TGCGCCAGCAGCCAAGGGTCGAGCGGGCTCCTCTACGAGCAGTACTTC
19 . . TRBJ2-1 TRBV7-2 CASSPPIGGGRNAYNEQFF TGTGCCAGCAGCCCGCCAATAGGAGGGGGCAGGAACGCCTACAATGAGCAGTTCTTC
14 . . TRBJ2-5 TRBV7-9 CASSLDIWRETQYF TGTGCCAGCAGCTTAGATATTTGGAGGGAGACCCAGTACTTC
14 . . TRBJ2-2 TRBV5-1 CASSIGGSSGELFF TGCGCCAGCAGCATAGGGGGTTCATCCGGGGAGCTGTTTTTT
16 . . TRBJ2-7 TRBV7-8 CASSLARAAGTYEQYF TGTGCCAGCAGCTTAGCGCGAGCAGCGGGCACTTACGAGCAGTACTTC
18 . TRBD1 TRBJ2-6 TRBV5-1 CASSLVVQGPSGANVLTF TGCGCCAGCAGCTTGGTGGTACAGGGGCCCTCTGGGGCCAACGTCCTGACTTTC
19 . TRBD2 TRBJ2-2 TRBV11-2 CASSLVGRALSVDTGELFF TGTGCCAGCAGCTTAGTCGGGAGGGCCTTAAGCGTGGACACCGGGGAGCTGTTTTTT
16 . TRBD2 TRBJ2-5 TRBV7-2 CASSFSSGGLRETQYF TGTGCCAGCAGCTTTTCTAGCGGGGGCCTAAGGGAGACCCAGTACTTC
16 once . TRBJ2-7 TRBV4-1 CASSARALSRDDEQYF TGCGCCAGCAGCGCACGCGCCTTGTCTCGAGATGACGAGCAGTACTTC
14 . . TRBJ2-3 TRBV2 CASSEASDADTQYF TGTGCCAGCAGTGAAGCCTCCGATGCGGATACGCAGTATTTT
16 . . TRBJ1-2 TRBV21-1 CASSEPPASFRYGYTF TGTGCCAGCAGCGAACCCCCTGCCAGTTTTCGCTATGGCTACACCTTC
16 . . TRBJ2-1 TRBV18 CASSPLRGQPYNEQFF TGTGCCAGCTCACCATTGCGGGGACAGCCCTACAATGAGCAGTTCTTC
15 few TRBD1 TRBJ1-6 TRBV19 CASNSGQGNNSPLHF TGTGCCAGTAATTCGGGACAGGGCAATAATTCACCCCTCCACTTT
14 . . TRBJ2-5 TRBV19 CASSARTVGETQYF TGTGCCAGTAGTGCCCGGACAGTGGGAGAGACCCAGTACTTC
13 . TRBD1 TRBJ2-7 TRBV5-6 CASSFGTGNVQYF TGTGCCAGCAGCTTCGGGACAGGCAATGTGCAGTACTTC
16 once TRBD2 TRBJ2-1 TRBV7-7 CASSPGGFSSYNEQFF TGTGCTAGCAGCCCGGGAGGTTTTAGCTCCTACAATGAGCAGTTCTTC
14 . . TRBJ1-5 TRBV6-1 CASLRPGGPGPQHF TGTGCCAGTCTACGGCCCGGGGGGCCGGGGCCCCAGCATTTT
18 . . TRBJ2-2 TRBV19 CASSIGDGSKLNTGELFF TGTGCCAGTAGTATAGGTGACGGGAGTAAATTGAACACCGGGGAGCTGTTTTTT
16 . TRBD1 TRBJ1-2 TRBV7-8 CASSQNLRGFSGGYTF TGTGCCAGCAGCCAGAATCTCAGGGGGTTTTCGGGTGGCTACACCTTC
13 . . TRBJ1-1 TRBV28 CASSTGWDTEAFF TGTGCCAGCAGCACAGGATGGGACACTGAAGCTTTCTTT